What follows are 5 T cell receptor beta chains derived from one specimen sequenced in a study of read filtering for tumor transcriptome and immune sequencing. This library used 300 to 450 ng RNA and molecular barcoded adaptors spanning alpha/delta and beta/gamma chains. TCRdb fed the reads into MiXCR, producing one record per CDR3 protein. The sample records 130,000 or so distinct CDR3 sequences, about 13% being singletons. Material: a population of CD138-negative cells sorted from bone marrow. These receptors were taken from a donor at least 40 years old with multiple myeloma.

This clonotype was observed at least ten times. V usage is TRBV6-2 or TRBV6-3 and J usage is TRBJ2-7; the D gene is possibly TRBD2 (6 bases). The CDR3 sequence is 13 residues long. Germline V gene sequence: CDR1 MNHEY, CDR2 SVGEGT. Trimming shortened V by 5 bases and J by 3 bases, and 11 bases separated the two germline ends. CDR3 coding DNA: TGTGCCAGCAGTCCGGGACTGGACTACGAGCAGTACTTC. It yields the protein CASSPGLDYEQYF.

This clonotype was observed at least ten times. The rearrangement links TRBV29-1 to TRBJ2-2; 9 positions match TRBD2. Germline V gene data show CDR1 as SQVTM and CDR2 as ANQGSEA. The CDR3 consists of 16 residues. Trimming removed 4 bases from V and 6 bases from J; junction bases left unmatched: 12. CDR3 sequence: CSVVGPGTSKAGELFF. The CDR3 DNA follows: TGCAGCGTTGTGGGACCCGGGACTAGCAAGGCCGGGGAGCTGTTTTTT.

Turning to this clonotype: This could be a read error, since a much larger clone is one nucleotide away. The chain couples TRBV12-3 or TRBV12-4 to TRBJ2-7; D is possibly TRBD2 (6 bases). The CDR3 runs to 12 residues. CDR3 coding DNA: TGTGCCAGCAGTTTCGGTAGCGGCGAGCGGTACTTC. This encodes CASSFGSGERYF.

This clonotype was seen only a few times. A read error may explain this, as a much larger clone is one base away. The chain has TRBV29-1 and TRBJ1-1; D gene ambiguous. CDR1 and CDR2 from the germline V gene are SQVTM and ANQGSEA. CDR3 length: 11 amino acids. The CDR3 loop is CSVPGNAEASF. CDR3 DNA sequence: TGCAGCGTTCCCGGAAACGCTGAAGCTTCCTTT.

This clonotype was seen many times. V usage is TRBV7-9 and J usage is TRBJ2-5; D unclear. This CDR3 comprises 14 residues. Trimming shortened V by 1 base and J by 0 bases, and 6 bases separated the two germline ends. CDR1 SEHNR and CDR2 FQNEAQ come from the germline V gene (reference sequence). The CDR3 coding sequence is TGTGCCAGCAGCTTAGAAGCGTACCAAGAGACCCAGTACTTC. Translated, it gives CASSLEAYQETQYF.